The TCR beta chain under discussion was sequenced for a study of blood T cell repertoires in COVID-19. Study-wide context: Donors in the United States, Italy and Spain gave samples during acute or convalescent COVID-19. T cells, B-cell-depleted T cells, or PBMCs provided the cDNA or gDNA that served as material.

Original analysis: How many nucleated cells were present was estimated from reference gene primer amplification. TCRdb's copy holds only in-frame clones and misses some; the assay was immunoSEQ multiplex PCR. Clonal size and the V and J genes are those of that table, whereas D and trimming came from the DNA. In the table there are 19,000 or so clones, about 89% of which are singletons. This CDR3 is built from 17 residues. Germline loops: CDR1 ENHRY, CDR2 SYGVKD. The J segment lost 0 bases and the V segment lost 7 bases, leaving 9 bases of the junction unmatched. This TCR derives from a man between 70 and 80 years old with active COVID-19. Sequences were obtained from peripheral blood. This rearrangement joins TRBV10-3 to TRBJ2-1; 10 bases line up with TRBD2. This chain's CDR3 is CAITRTSGVLSYNEQFF. In DNA form, the CDR3 reads TGTGCCATCACCCGGACTAGCGGCGTCCTCTCCTACAATGAGCAGTTCTTC.